Listed here is a single TCR beta chain. Methods used by the authors: Researchers report that nucleated cell counts were estimated from reference gene primer amplification. Profiled with immunoSEQ multiplex PCR; TCRdb holds only in-frame clones, not every one. Clone size and the V and J calls come from that table; the DNA yielded D and trimming. The table records over 250,000 clones, more than 75% of them present only once. The entry originates in a study of blood T cell repertoires in COVID-19. Study background: The study drew acute and convalescent COVID-19 samples from the United States, Italy and Spain. T cells, B-cell-depleted T cells, or PBMCs provided the cDNA or gDNA that served as material.

Germline V gene sequence: CDR1 MNHEY, CDR2 SVGAGI. After removal of 7 bases from V and 2 bases from J, the junction contained 7 bases not matched to a gene. The CDR3 totals 14 residues. Sequencing input: peripheral blood. V usage is TRBV6-5 and J usage is TRBJ1-2; 7 bases are a match to TRBD1. The receptor's source is a man aged 35-49 years who had recovered from COVID-19. CDR3 bases: TGTGCCAGCAAACTTCTGGACAGGAACTATGGCTACACCTTC. Amino acid sequence: CASKLLDRNYGYTF.